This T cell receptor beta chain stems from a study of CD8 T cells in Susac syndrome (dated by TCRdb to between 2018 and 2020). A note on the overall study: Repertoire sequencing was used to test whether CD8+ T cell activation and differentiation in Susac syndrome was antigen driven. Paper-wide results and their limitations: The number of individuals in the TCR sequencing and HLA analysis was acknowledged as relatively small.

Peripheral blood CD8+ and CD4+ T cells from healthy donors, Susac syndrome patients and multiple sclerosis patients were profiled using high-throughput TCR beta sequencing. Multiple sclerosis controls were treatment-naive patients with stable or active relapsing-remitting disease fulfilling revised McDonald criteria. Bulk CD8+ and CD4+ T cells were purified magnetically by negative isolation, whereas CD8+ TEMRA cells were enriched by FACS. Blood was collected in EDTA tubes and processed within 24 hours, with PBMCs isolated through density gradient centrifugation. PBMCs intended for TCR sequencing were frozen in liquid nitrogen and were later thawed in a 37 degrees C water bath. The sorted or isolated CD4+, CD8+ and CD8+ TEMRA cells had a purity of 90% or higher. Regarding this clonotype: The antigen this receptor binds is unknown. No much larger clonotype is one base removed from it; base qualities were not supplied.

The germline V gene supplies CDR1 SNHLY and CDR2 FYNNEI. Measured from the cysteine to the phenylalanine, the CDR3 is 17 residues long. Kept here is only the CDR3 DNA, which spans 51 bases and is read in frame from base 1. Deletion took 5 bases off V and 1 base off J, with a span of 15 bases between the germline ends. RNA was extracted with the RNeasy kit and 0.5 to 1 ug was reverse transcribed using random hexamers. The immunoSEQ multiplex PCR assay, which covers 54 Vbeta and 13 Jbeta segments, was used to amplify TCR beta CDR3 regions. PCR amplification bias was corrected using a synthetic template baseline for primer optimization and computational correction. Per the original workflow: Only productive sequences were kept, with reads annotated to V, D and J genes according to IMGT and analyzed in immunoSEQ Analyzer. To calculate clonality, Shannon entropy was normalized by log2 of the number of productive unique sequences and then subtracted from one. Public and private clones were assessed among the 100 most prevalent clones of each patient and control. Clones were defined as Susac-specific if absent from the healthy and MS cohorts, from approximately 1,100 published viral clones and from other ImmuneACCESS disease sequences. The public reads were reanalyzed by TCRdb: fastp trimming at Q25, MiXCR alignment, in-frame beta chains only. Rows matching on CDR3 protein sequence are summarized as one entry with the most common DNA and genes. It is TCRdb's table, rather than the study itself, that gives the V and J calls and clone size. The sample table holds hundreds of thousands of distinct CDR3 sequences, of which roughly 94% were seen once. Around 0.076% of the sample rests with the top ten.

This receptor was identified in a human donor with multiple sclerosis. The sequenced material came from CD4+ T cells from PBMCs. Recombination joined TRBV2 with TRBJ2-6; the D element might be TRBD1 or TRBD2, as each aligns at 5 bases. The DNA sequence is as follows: TGTGCCAGCAGTCAGCAGGGAGTGGTGTCTGGGGCCAACGTCCTGACTTTC. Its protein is CASSQQGVVSGANVLTF.